This T cell receptor beta chain was identified in a study of blood T cell repertoires in COVID-19. Across the study: COVID-19 samples, acute and convalescent, were from the United States, Italy and Spain. Sample material is recorded as cDNA or gDNA derived from T cells, B-cell-depleted T cells, or PBMCs.

Germline lookup yields CDR1 MRHNA and CDR2 SNTAGT. V was pared by 10 bases and J by 0 bases, with 15 bases between. CDR3 length: 15 amino acids. Authors' analysis steps: Estimates of nucleated cell counts were drawn from the amplification of reference gene primers. TCRdb's copy holds only in-frame clones and misses some; the assay was immunoSEQ multiplex PCR. V and J calls and clone size come straight from that table; D and trimming were deduced from the DNA. The top ten clones hold around 3.9% of a sample with some 280,000 clones, around four fifths of them seen once. The material sequenced was peripheral blood. This chain uses TRBV6-4 with TRBJ2-2; D might be TRBD2 (6 bases). The receptor was isolated from a woman aged 50 to 60 with active or convalescent COVID-19. CDR3 protein: CATSVEGTNTGELFF. As DNA, the CDR3 is TGTGCCACGTCGGTGGAGGGTACGAACACCGGGGAGCTGTTTTTT.